Detailed here is one TCR beta chain. One end of the junction does not line up with germline, which may come from a read error. Clones were read by immunoSEQ multiplex PCR, and TCRdb kept only the in-frame ones, dropping some. The repertoire holds some 180,000 clones, with roughly 93% as singletons. The record originates from a study of blood T cell repertoires in COVID-19. Turning to the study itself: There were acute and convalescent COVID-19 samples, and they came from the United States, Italy and Spain.

The CDR3 runs to 15 residues. Per germline, CDR1 LGHDT and CDR2 YNNKEL (reference sequence). The rearrangement joins TRBV3-1 (or the pseudogene TRBV3-2) to TRBJ1-4, with a possible D match to TRBD1 (6 bases). The receptor was derived from a man younger than 30 with COVID-19, enrolled during active disease. Sequenced: peripheral blood. CDR3 region: CASSQGTVVNEKLLF. CDR3 nucleotide sequence: TGTGCCAGCAGCCAAGGGACAGTTGTCAATGAAAAACTGCTTTTT.